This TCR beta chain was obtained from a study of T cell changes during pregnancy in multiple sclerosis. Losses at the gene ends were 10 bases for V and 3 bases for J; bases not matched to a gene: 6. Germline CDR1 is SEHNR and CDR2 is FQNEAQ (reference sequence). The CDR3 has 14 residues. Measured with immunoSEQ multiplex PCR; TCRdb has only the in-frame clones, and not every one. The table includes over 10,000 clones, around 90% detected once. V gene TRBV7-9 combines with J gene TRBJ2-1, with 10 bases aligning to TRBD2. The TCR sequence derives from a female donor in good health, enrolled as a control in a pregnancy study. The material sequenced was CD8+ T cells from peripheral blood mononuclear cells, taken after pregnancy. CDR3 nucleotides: TGTGCCACCTCAAGCGGGGGGGTCTACAATGAGCAGTTCTTC. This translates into CATSSGGVYNEQFF.